Each of the 27 T cell receptor beta chains below was sequenced from the same sample in a study of blood T cell repertoires in COVID-19. Libraries were prepared by immunoSEQ multiplex PCR; TCRdb keeps only in-frame clonotypes and omits some of them. This sample has around 190,000 clones, with approximately 84% found just once. The sequenced sample was PBMCs or T cells enriched from blood (not recorded which). The receptors come from a woman under 40 who had recovered from COVID-19.

The DNA for the CDR3 is TGTGCCAGCAGCCAAGAGCGGTCCCACCGCCCCACAGATACGCAGTATTTT. It translates to CASSQERSHRPTDTQYF. The chain uses TRBV3-1 (or the pseudogene TRBV3-2) and TRBJ2-3; D not resolved. The germline V gene encodes CDR1 LGHDT and CDR2 YNNKEL (reference sequence). V lost 0 bases to trimming and J lost 2 bases, with 15 bases between them. This CDR3 has 17 residues.

The V call is TRBV28, the J call TRBJ1-4; 7 nucleotides align to TRBD1. This CDR3 contains 14 residues. Per the germline V gene, CDR1 is MDHEN and CDR2 is SYDVKM. J lost 5 bases, V lost 5 bases, and 5 bases had no gene match. CDR3: CASSNDRVNEKLFF. CDR3 coding DNA: TGTGCCAGCAGTAATGACAGGGTGAATGAAAAACTGTTTTTT.

CDR3 DNA sequence: TGCAGCGGCTCAGGGGGACAGGGTGAAAAACTGTTTTTT. This codes for CSGSGGQGEKLFF. The chain joins TRBV29-1 to TRBJ1-4; 9 bases are a match to TRBD1. Looked up from germline, CDR1 is SQVTM and CDR2 is ANQGSEA. V shed 7 bases, J shed 7 bases, and the junction held 7 bases outside the gene matches. The CDR3 runs to 13 residues.

The chain joins TRBV10-3 to TRBJ2-1; 8 bases fit TRBD1. The V gene's germline CDR1 is ENHRY and CDR2 SYGVKD. CDR3 size: 13 residues. The ends lost 10 bases at V and 6 bases at J; junction bases unmatched: 8. The CDR3 DNA reads TGTGCCACCCGACAGGGGACCCTCAATGAGCAGTTCTTC. The encoded protein is CATRQGTLNEQFF.

The gene calls are TRBV5-4 and TRBJ1-1, with a weak D call TRBD1 (6 bases). Germline CDR1 is SGHNT and CDR2 is YYREEE (reference sequence). CDR3 size: 15 residues. V shed 2 bases and J shed 2 bases, with 13 bases lying between them. The CDR3 loop is CASSFLDRSNTEAFF. The CDR3 DNA reads TGTGCCAGCAGCTTCCTGGACAGATCAAACACTGAAGCTTTCTTT.

The chain is built from TRBV19 and TRBJ2-3, with 7 bases fitting TRBD1. V trimming: 3 bases; J trimming: 9 bases; junction bases outside the gene matches: 18. CDR1 and CDR2 from the germline V gene are LNHDA and SQIVND (reference sequence). The CDR3 contains 17 residues. CDR3 residues: CASSMSVGKIWDRTQYF. As DNA, the CDR3 is TGTGCCAGTAGTATGAGTGTCGGGAAAATTTGGGACAGAACGCAGTATTTT.

The V and J genes are TRBV14 and TRBJ1-6; 7 bases fit TRBD1. Losses at the gene ends were 2 bases for V and 10 bases for J; bases not matched to a gene: 17. This CDR3 region has 18 residues. CDR1 SGHDN and CDR2 FVKESK come from the germline V gene. The CDR3 region has the DNA TGTGCCAGCAGCCAATCCCCATGGGGGGACAGCATCAGGTCACCCCTCCACTTT. Amino acids: CASSQSPWGDSIRSPLHF.

This clone has just one count. The rearrangement uses TRBV7-2 and TRBJ2-7; the match to TRBD1 covers 9 bases. This CDR3 has 16 residues. Germline V gives CDR1 SGHTA, CDR2 FQGNSA. With V trimmed by 5 bases and J by 6 bases, 14 bases remained unmatched. The CDR3 protein is CASSINRGLVVGEQYF. DNA for the CDR3: TGTGCCAGCAGCATAAACAGGGGGCTTGTTGTGGGCGAGCAGTACTTC. Combining the CDR3 with reference TRBV7-2 and TRBJ2-7 gives the whole variable domain GAGVSQSPSNKVTEKGKDVELRCDPISGHTALYWYRQSLGQGLEFLIYFQGNSAPDKSGLPSDRFSAERTGGSVSTLTIQRTQQEDSAVYLCASSINRGLVVGEQYFGPGTRLTVT.

This chain links TRBV28 with TRBJ1-5, with 8 positions matching TRBD1. From germline, CDR1 is MDHEN and CDR2 SYDVKM. The CDR3 consists of 15 residues. Losses at the gene ends were 5 bases for V and 9 bases for J; bases not matched to a gene: 12. The CDR3 DNA is TGTGCCAGCAGTACAACAGGGGGGACGGGTTGGCCCCAGCATTTT. Translated, it gives CASSTTGGTGWPQHF. Complete variable domain (other parts from reference TRBV28 and TRBJ1-5): DVKVTQSSRYLVKRTGEKVFLECVQDMDHENMFWYRQDPGLGLRLIYFSYDVKMKEKGDIPEGYSVSREKKERFSLILESASTNQTSMYLCASSTTGGTGWPQHFGDGTRLSIL.

The chain has TRBV2 and TRBJ2-4, with 13 positions matching TRBD2. Germline V lookup: CDR1 SNHLY, CDR2 FYNNEI. The CDR3 runs 20 residues. With V trimmed by 6 bases and J by 0 bases, 14 bases remained unmatched. The CDR3 DNA follows: TGTGCCAGCAGAAGTCGGACTAGCGGGAGCCCCATGGGAGCCAAAAACATTCAGTACTTC. Protein product: CASRSRTSGSPMGAKNIQYF.

V and J are TRBV29-1 and TRBJ2-3; 7 nucleotides agree with TRBD2. The germline gives CDR1 SQVTM, CDR2 ANQGSEA. This CDR3 region has 14 residues. V trimming: 6 bases; J trimming: 2 bases; junction bases outside the gene matches: 8. CDR3 sequence: CSVSGLLITDTQYF. Here the CDR3 DNA reads TGCAGCGTATCGGGACTACTGATCACAGATACGCAGTATTTT.

This clone showed up just once. J is TRBJ2-3 and V is TRBV19; tentatively, D is TRBD1 (6 bases). The CDR3 is made up of 17 amino acids. Germline CDR1 reads LNHDA; CDR2 reads SQIVND (reference sequence). The V and J ends lost 3 bases and 0 bases respectively, with 16 bases between them. CDR3 nucleotide sequence: TGTGCCAGTAGTATCCCCAGAGGGGGAAGTAGCACAGATACGCAGTATTTT. It encodes CASSIPRGGSSTDTQYF.

The genes are TRBV14 and TRBJ2-5, with 8 bases fitting TRBD2. The CDR3 is 16 residues long. The ends lost 1 base at V and 6 bases at J; junction bases unmatched: 10. Germline lookup yields CDR1 SGHDN and CDR2 FVKESK. The CDR3: CASSQAGGTRGQTQYF. The CDR3 nucleotides are TGTGCCAGCAGCCAAGCGGGCGGGACTAGGGGACAGACCCAGTACTTC.

CDR3 nucleotide sequence: TGTGCCAGTCCCAGGGTTGGAGTTGGTTACACTGAAGCTTTCTTT. It translates to CASPRVGVGYTEAFF. The chain couples TRBV19 to TRBJ1-1, with D tentatively TRBD1 (5 bases). V was cut by 8 bases and J by 3 bases, with 19 bases left in between. This CDR3 spans 15 amino acids. The germline CDR1 and CDR2 sequences are LNHDA and SQIVND (reference sequence).

The chain recombines TRBV5-4 with TRBJ2-7; 8 bases match TRBD1. The length of the CDR3 is 16 residues. The trim removed 6 bases at V and 0 bases at J, leaving 11 bases unmatched. Germline CDR1 reads SGHNT; CDR2 reads YYREEE (reference sequence). In nucleotides, the CDR3 is TGTGCCAGCAAAGCAGGCCGGGACAGGAGCTCCTACGAGCAGTACTTC. It is translated as CASKAGRDRSSYEQYF.

CDR3 sequence (DNA): TGTGCCAGCGGACCGCCGGGGGAGCAGTACTTC. As protein: CASGPPGEQYF. This chain links TRBV9 with TRBJ2-7, with D possibly TRBD2 on 5 matching bases. This CDR3 contains 11 residues. Germline V gene data show CDR1 as SGDLS and CDR2 as YYNGEE. Trimming removed 7 bases from V and 7 bases from J, with 12 bases in between.

The chain is built from TRBV5-1 and TRBJ2-6, with 7 positions matching TRBD2. The CDR3 runs 19 residues. After removal of 1 base from V and 0 bases from J, the junction contained 10 bases not matched to a gene. From germline, CDR1 is SGHRS and CDR2 YFSETQ. The CDR3, as DNA: TGCGCCAGCAGCTTGAAACCGGGACTAAAGAGCTCTGGGGCCAACGTCCTGACTTTC. Amino acids: CASSLKPGLKSSGANVLTF. Supplemented by reference TRBV5-1 and TRBJ2-6, the full variable domain reads KAGVTQTPRYLIKTRGQQVTLSCSPISGHRSVSWYQQTPGQGLQFLFEYFSETQRNKGNFPGRFSGRQFSNSRSEMNVSTLELGDSALYLCASSLKPGLKSSGANVLTFGAGSRLTVL.

The CDR3 sequence: CASSHSLTREGSTDTQYF. In nucleotides, the CDR3 is TGTGCCAGCAGCCACTCTCTTACTCGGGAGGGAAGCACAGATACGCAGTATTTT. The rearrangement uses TRBV4-2 and TRBJ2-3; TRBD2 agrees at 8 bases. CDR3 length: 18 residues. J gave up 0 bases and V 3 bases, and 11 bases lay outside the gene matches. Germline CDR1 is LGHNA and CDR2 is YNFKEQ.

The table lists this clone with a few counts. The chain couples TRBV20-1 to TRBJ1-2; D gene unclear. V lost 5 bases to trimming and J lost 8 bases, with 9 bases between them. The CDR3 has 10 residues. Germline V gene data show CDR1 as DFQATT and CDR2 as SNEGSKA (reference sequence). The CDR3 bases are TGCAGTGCTGGTTGGGAGGGCTACACCTTC. This encodes CSAGWEGYTF.

This clone appeared a few times. The chain links TRBV28 to TRBJ1-6, with unresolved D. Trimming removed 3 bases at V and 0 bases at J, with 9 bases between. Germline CDR1 is MDHEN and CDR2 is SYDVKM. This CDR3 comprises 16 residues. CDR3 sequence reads: CASSFGGSSYNSPLHF. DNA of the CDR3: TGTGCCAGCAGTTTTGGTGGTAGCTCCTATAATTCACCCCTCCACTTT.

This rearrangement joins TRBV15 to TRBJ1-4, with D unresolved. The CDR3 loop spans 15 amino acids. CDR1 is LNHNV, CDR2 YYDKDF, per germline (reference sequence). The V gene lost 2 bases and the J gene lost 3 bases, with 10 bases spanning the gap. The CDR3 protein is CATSRPAAANEKLFF. The DNA for the CDR3 is TGTGCCACCAGCAGACCGGCGGCGGCTAATGAAAAACTGTTTTTT.

The sample holds a few counts of this clone. The chain links TRBV28 to TRBJ2-6; unclear D gene. V was shortened by 3 bases and J by 0 bases, with 6 bases between the two germline ends. The CDR3 is 15 amino acids. Germline assignment: CDR1 MDHEN and CDR2 SYDVKM. The CDR3 region has the DNA TGTGCCAGCAGTTTTGCGAGCTCTGGGGCCAACGTCCTGACTTTC. Its translation: CASSFASSGANVLTF.

The V gene is TRBV18, the J gene TRBJ2-1, with D possibly being TRBD1 (6 bases). Per the germline V gene, CDR1 is KGHSH and CDR2 is LQKENI. The CDR3 length is 14 residues. V lost 5 bases, J lost 8 bases, and 16 bases lay in between. CDR3 sequence (DNA): TGTGCCAGCTCAACCCTGGTGGGGGCCGATGAGCAGTTCTTC. The encoded protein is CASSTLVGADEQFF.

A single count supports this clone. The chain links TRBV28 to TRBJ2-7; possibly TRBD2 for D (5 bases). Germline CDR1 reads MDHEN; CDR2 reads SYDVKM. This CDR3 has 12 residues. Trimming shortened V by 3 bases and J by 4 bases, and 7 bases separated the two germline ends. CDR3 DNA: TGTGCCAGCAGTTTTGAGGGTTACGAGCAGTACGTC. Translated, it gives CASSFEGYEQYV.

The chain recombines TRBV12-3 or TRBV12-4 with TRBJ1-2; no clear D. The CDR3 has 12 residues. V was pared by 5 bases and J by 4 bases, with 8 bases between. The CDR3 is CASSLGVYGYTF. In DNA form, the CDR3 reads TGTGCCAGCAGTCTCGGAGTCTATGGCTACACCTTC.

This chain's CDR3 is CASRLGQVGIYNEQFF. CDR3 sequence (DNA): TGTGCCAGCAGGCTAGGACAGGTGGGGATTTACAATGAGCAGTTCTTC. The chain joins TRBV28 to TRBJ2-1, with 7 bases aligning to TRBD1. Per germline, CDR1 MDHEN and CDR2 SYDVKM. Germline trimming cut 6 bases from V and 4 bases from J; bases unmatched to any gene: 12. The CDR3 contains 16 residues.

The count of this clone is one. The V and J genes are TRBV10-2 and TRBJ2-3; TRBD2 matches 11 bases. The CDR3 sequence is 16 residues long. V lost 8 bases, J lost 3 bases, and 10 bases stayed unmatched. Germline V CDR1 and CDR2: WSHSY, SAAADI. CDR3 region: CASVGLSGGETDTQYF. CDR3 coding DNA: TGCGCCAGCGTGGGGCTTAGCGGGGGGGAGACAGATACGCAGTATTTT.